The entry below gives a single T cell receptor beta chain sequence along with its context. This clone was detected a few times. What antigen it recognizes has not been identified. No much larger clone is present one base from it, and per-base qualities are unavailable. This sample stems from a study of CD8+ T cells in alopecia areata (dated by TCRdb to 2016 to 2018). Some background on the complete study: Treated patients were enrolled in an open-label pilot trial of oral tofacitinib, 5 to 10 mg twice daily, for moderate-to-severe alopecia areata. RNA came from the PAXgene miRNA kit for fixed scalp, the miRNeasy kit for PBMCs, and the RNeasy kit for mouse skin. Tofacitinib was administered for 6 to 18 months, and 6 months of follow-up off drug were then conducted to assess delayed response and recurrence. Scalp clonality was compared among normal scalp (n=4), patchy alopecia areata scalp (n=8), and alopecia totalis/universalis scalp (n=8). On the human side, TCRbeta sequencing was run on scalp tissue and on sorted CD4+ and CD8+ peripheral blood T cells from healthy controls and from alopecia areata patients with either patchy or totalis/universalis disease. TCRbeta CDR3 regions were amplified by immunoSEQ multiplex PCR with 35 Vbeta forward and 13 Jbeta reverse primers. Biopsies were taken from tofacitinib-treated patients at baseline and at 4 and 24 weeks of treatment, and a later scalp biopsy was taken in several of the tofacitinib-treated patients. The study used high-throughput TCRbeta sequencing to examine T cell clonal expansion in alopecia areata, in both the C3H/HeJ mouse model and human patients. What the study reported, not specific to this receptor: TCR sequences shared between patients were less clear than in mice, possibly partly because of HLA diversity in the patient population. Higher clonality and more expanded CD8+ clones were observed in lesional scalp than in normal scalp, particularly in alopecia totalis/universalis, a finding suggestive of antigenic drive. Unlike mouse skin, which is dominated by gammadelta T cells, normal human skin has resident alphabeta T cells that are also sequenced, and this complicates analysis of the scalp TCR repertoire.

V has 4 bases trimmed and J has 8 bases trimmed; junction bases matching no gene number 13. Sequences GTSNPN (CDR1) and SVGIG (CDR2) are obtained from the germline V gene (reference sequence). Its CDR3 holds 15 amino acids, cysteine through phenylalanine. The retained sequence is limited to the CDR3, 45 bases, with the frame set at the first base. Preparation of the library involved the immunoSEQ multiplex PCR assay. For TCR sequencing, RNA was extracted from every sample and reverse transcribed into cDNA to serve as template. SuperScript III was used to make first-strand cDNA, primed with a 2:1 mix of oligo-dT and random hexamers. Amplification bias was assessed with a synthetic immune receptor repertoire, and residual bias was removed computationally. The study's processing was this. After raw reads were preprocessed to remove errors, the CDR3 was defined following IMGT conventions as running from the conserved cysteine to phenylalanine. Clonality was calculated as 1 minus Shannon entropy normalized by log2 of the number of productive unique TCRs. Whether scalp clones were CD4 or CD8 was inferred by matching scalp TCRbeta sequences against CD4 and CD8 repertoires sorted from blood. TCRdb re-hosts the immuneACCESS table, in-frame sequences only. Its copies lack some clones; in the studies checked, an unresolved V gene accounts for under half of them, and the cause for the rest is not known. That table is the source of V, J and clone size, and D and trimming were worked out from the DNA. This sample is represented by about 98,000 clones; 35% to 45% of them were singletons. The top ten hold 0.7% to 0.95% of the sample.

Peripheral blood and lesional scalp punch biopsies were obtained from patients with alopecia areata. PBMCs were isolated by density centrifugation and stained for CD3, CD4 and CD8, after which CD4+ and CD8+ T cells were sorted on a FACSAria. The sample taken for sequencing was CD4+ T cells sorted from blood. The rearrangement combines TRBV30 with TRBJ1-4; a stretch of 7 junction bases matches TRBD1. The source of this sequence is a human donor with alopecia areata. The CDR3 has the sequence CAWNQQGDGSEKLFF. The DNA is TGTGCCTGGAACCAGCAGGGGGATGGGAGCGAAAAACTGTTTTTT.